This TCR beta chain was found in a study of T cells after yellow fever vaccination. Study outcomes and limitations: FACS-sorted repertoires could harbor abundant contaminating bulk-population clonotypes. The study re-detected most primary-vaccination clones after the booster (roughly 95% CD4, approximately 88% CD8).

Germline assignment: CDR1 SGDLS and CDR2 YYNGEE. Trimming removed 2 bases from V and 9 bases from J; junction bases left unmatched: 3. This CDR3 spans 14 amino acids. Making TCR cDNA involved 5'RACE template switching, which added UMIs and a universal primer site. TCRdb recomputed calls from the 5' RACE reads with MiXCR, one row per CDR3 protein. The sample lists approximately 300,000 distinct CDR3 sequences, about 10% occurring once. Turning to this clonotype: No antigen is known for it.

The receptor's source is a man younger than 35 who received the YFV17D yellow fever vaccine. This material consisted of CD4+ T cells sorted from PBMCs, taken 45 days after the yellow fever booster vaccination. V and J are TRBV9 and TRBJ1-6; 9 positions agree with TRBD1. The CDR3 DNA is TGTGCCAGCAGCGTGGGACAGGGAGCTTCACCCCTCCACTTT. This sequence encodes CASSVGQGASPLHF.